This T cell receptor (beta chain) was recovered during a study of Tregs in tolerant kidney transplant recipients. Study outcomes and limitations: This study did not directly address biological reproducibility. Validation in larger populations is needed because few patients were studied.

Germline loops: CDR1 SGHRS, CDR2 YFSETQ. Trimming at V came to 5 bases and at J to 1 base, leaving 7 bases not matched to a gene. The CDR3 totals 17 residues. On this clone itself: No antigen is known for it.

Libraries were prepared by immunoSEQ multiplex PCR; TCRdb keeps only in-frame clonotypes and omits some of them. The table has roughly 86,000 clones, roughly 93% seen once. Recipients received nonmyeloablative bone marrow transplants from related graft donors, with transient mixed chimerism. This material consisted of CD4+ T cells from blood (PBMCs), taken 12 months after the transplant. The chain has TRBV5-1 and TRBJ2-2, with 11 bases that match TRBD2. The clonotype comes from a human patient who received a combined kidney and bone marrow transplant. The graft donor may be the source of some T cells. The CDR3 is CASSRTSGRGNTGELFF. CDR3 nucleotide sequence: TGCGCCAGCAGTCGTACTAGCGGGAGAGGGAACACCGGGGAGCTGTTTTTT.